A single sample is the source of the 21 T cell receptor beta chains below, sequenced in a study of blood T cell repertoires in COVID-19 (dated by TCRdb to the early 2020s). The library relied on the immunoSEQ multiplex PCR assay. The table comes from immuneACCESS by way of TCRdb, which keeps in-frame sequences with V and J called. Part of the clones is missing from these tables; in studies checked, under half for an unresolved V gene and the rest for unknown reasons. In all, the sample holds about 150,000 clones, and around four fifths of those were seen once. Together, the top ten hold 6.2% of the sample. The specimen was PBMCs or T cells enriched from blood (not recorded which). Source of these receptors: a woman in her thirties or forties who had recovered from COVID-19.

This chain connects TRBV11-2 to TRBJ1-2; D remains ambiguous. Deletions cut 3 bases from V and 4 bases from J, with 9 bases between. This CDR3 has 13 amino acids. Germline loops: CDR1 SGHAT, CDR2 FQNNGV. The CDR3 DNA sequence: TGTGCCAGCAGCTTGGGCCCACTCTATGGCTACACCTTC. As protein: CASSLGPLYGYTF.

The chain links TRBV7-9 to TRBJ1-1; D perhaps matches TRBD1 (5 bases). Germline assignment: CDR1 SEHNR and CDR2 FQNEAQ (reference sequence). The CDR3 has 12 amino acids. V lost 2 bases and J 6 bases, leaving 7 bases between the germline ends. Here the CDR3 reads CASSLRGAEAFF. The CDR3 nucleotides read TGTGCCAGCAGCTTACGGGGGGCTGAAGCTTTCTTT.

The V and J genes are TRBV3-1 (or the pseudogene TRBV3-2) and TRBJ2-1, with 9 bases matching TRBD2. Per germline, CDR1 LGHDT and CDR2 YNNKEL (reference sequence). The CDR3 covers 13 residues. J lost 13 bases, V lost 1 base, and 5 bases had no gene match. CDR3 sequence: CASSQVRTSEQFF. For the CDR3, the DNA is TGTGCCAGCAGCCAAGTACGGACTAGCGAACAGTTCTTC.

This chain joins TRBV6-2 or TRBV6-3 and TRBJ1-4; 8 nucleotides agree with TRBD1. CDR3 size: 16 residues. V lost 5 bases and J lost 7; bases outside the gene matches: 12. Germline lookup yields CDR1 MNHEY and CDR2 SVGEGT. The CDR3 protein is CASSHRGQGGSEKLFF. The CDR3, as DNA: TGTGCCAGCAGTCACCGAGGACAGGGTGGGAGTGAAAAACTGTTTTTT.

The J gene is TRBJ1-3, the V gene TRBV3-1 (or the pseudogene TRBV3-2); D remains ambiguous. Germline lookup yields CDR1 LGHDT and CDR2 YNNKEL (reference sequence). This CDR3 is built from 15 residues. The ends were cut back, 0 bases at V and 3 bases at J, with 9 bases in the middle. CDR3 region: CASSQEGRFGNTIYF. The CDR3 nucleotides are TGTGCCAGCAGCCAAGAGGGCAGGTTTGGAAACACCATATATTTT.

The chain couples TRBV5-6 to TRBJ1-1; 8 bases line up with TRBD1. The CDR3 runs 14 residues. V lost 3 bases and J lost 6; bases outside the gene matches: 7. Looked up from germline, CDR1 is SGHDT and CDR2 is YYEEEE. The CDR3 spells CASSSRQGQAEAFF. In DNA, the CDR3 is TGTGCCAGCAGCTCTCGACAGGGGCAGGCTGAAGCTTTCTTT.

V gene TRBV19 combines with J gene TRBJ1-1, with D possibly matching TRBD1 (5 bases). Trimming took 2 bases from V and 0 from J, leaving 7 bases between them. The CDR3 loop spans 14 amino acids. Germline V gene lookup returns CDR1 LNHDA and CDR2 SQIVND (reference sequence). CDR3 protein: CASSIRTLNTEAFF. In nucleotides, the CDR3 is TGTGCCAGTAGTATAAGGACACTGAACACTGAAGCTTTCTTT.

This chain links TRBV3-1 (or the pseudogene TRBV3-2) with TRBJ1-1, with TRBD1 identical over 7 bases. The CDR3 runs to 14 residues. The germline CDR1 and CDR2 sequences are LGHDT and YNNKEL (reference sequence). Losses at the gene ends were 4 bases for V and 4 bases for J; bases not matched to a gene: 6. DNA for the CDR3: TGTGCCAGCAGCCTTGGGACAGCTGGCACTGAAGCTTTCTTT. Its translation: CASSLGTAGTEAFF.

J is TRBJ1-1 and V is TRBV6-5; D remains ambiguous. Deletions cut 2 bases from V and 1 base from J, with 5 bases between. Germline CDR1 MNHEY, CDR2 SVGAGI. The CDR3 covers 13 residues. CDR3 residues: CASSYRGNTEAFF. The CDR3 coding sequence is TGTGCCAGCAGTTACCGGGGGAACACTGAAGCTTTCTTT.

DNA for the CDR3: TGTGCCAGCAGCACGACAGTATCCTACGAGCAGTACTTC. Protein: CASSTTVSYEQYF. The genes are TRBV27 and TRBJ2-7; D possibly corresponds to TRBD1 (5 bases). The germline V and J ends were trimmed by 6 bases and 1 base, with 10 bases remaining between them. This CDR3 region has 13 residues. Germline V gives CDR1 MNHEY, CDR2 SMNVEV (reference sequence).

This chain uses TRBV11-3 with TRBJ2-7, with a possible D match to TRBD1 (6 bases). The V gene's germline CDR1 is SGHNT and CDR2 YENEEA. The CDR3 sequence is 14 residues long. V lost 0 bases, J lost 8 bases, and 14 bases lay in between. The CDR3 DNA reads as TGTGCCAGCAGCTTAGACTCGGTGGGGGCGAAGCAGTACTTC. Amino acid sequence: CASSLDSVGAKQYF.

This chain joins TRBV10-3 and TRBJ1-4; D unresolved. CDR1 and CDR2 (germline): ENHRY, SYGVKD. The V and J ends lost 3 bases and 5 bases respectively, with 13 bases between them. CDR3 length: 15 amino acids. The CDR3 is CAISETQQLNEKLFF. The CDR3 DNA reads TGTGCCATCAGTGAAACCCAACAGTTAAATGAAAAACTGTTTTTT.

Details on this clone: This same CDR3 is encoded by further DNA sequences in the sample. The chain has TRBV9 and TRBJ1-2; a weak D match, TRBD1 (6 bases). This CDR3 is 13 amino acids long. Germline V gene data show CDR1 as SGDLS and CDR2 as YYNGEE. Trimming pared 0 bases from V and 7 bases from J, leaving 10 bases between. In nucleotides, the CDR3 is TGTGCCAGCAGCGTAGGGGAGGGGGTTGGCTACACCTTC. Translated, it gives CASSVGEGVGYTF.

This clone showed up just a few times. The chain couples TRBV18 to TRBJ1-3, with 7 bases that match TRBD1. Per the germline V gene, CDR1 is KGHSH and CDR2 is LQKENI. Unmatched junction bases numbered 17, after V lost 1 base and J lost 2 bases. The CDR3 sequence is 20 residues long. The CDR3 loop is CASSPLRPSGQPDTGNTIYF. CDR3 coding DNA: TGTGCCAGCTCACCACTTCGGCCCTCGGGACAGCCCGATACTGGAAACACCATATATTTT.

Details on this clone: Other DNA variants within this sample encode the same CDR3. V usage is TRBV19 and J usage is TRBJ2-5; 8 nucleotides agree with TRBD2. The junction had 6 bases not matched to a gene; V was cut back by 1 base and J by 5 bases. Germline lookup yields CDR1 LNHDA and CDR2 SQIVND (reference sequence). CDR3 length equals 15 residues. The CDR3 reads CASSIAGGPGETQYF. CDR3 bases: TGTGCCAGTAGTATAGCGGGAGGGCCGGGGGAGACCCAGTACTTC.

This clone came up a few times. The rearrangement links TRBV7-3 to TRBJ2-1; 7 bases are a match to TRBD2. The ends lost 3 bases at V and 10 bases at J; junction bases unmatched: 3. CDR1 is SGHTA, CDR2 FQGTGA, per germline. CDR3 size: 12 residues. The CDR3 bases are TGTGCCAGCAGCTTTTTAGCGGGCGAGCAGTTCTTC. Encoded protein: CASSFLAGEQFF.

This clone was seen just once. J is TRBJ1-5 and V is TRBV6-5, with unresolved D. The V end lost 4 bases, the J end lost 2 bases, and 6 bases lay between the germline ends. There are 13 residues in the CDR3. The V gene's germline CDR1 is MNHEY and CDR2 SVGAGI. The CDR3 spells CASSSSGNQPQHF. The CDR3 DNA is TGTGCCAGCAGTTCAAGCGGCAATCAGCCCCAGCATTTT.

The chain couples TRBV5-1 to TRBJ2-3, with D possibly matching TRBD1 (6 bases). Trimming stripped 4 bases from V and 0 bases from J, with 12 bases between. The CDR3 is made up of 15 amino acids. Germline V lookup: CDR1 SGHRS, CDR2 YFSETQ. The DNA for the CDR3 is TGCGCCAGCAGCCCGGAGGACAGTAGCACAGATACGCAGTATTTT. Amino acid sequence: CASSPEDSSTDTQYF.

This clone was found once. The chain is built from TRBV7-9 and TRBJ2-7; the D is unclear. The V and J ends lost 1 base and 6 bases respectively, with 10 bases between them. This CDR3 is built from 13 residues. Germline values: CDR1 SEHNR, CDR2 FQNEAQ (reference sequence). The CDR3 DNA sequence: TGTGCCAGCAGCTTAGGGGCTAACCCCGAGCAGTACTTC. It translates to CASSLGANPEQYF.

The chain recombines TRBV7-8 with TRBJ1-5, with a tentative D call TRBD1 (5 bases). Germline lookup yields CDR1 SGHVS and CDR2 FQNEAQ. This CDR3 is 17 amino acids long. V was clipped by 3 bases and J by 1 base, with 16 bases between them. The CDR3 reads CASSFFGRDRSNQPQHF. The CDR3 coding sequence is TGTGCCAGCAGCTTCTTTGGCAGGGATCGGAGCAATCAGCCCCAGCATTTT.

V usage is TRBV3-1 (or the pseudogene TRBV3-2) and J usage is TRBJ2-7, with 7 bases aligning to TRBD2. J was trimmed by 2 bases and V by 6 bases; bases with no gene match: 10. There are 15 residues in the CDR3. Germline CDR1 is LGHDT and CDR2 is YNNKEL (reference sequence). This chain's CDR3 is CASSGGSTIAYEQYF. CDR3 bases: TGTGCCAGCAGTGGCGGGAGCACCATCGCCTACGAGCAGTACTTC.